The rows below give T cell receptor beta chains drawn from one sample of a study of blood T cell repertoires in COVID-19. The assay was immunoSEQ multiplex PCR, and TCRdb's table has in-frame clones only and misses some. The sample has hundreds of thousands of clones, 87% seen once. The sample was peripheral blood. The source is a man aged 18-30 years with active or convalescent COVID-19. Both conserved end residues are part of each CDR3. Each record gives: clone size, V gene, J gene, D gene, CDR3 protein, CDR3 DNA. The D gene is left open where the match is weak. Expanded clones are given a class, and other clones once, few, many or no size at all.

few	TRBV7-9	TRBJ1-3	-	CASSLRRQRSGNTIYF	TGTGCCAGCAGCTTACGGAGACAGCGCTCTGGAAACACCATATATTTT
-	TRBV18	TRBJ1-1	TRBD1	CASSPQQGEYEAFF	TGTGCCAGCTCACCCCAACAGGGGGAATATGAAGCTTTCTTT
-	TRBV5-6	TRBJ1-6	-	CASSLWAESSYNSPLHF	TGTGCCAGCAGCTTGTGGGCAGAAAGCTCCTATAATTCACCCCTCCACTTT
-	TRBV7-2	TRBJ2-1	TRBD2	CASSLNPGLAYNEQFF	TGTGCCAGCAGCCTCAACCCGGGACTAGCCTACAATGAGCAGTTCTTC
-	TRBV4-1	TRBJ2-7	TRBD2	CASSQEEAWRGGYEQYF	TGCGCCAGCAGCCAAGAAGAGGCCTGGCGGGGGGGTTACGAGCAGTACTTC
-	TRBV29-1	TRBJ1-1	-	CSGQVASTEAFF	TGCAGCGGCCAGGTTGCGAGCACTGAAGCTTTCTTT
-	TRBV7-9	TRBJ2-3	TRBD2	CASGGTSGRSTDTQYF	TGTGCCAGCGGGGGGACTAGCGGGAGGAGCACAGATACGCAGTATTTT
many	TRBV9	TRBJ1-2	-	CASSVRWEGYGYTF	TGTGCCAGCAGCGTAAGGTGGGAGGGCTATGGCTACACCTTC
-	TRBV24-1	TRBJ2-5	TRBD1	CATSDLGTGQETQYF	TGTGCCACCAGTGATTTGGGGACAGGACAAGAGACCCAGTACTTC
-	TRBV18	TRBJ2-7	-	CASSPLLPSEQYF	TGTGCCAGCTCACCACTCCTTCCTTCCGAGCAGTACTTC
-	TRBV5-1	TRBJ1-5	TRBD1	CASSYTGGDQPQHF	TGCGCCAGCAGCTACACAGGGGGCGATCAGCCCCAGCATTTT
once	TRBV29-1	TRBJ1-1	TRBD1	CSVALTGPNTEAFF	TGCAGCGTTGCTTTGACAGGGCCTAACACTGAAGCTTTCTTT
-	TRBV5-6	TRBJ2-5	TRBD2	CASSLTSGRGGETQYF	TGTGCCAGCAGCTTGACTAGCGGGAGGGGTGGGGAGACCCAGTACTTC